This T cell receptor (beta chain) is from a study of blood T cell repertoires in COVID-19. Whole-study context: Some COVID-19 samples were acute and others convalescent; all came from the United States, Italy and Spain. From T cells, B-cell-depleted T cells, or PBMCs came the material, which was cDNA or gDNA.

This clone came up once. CDR3 length: 18 residues. J was trimmed by 2 bases and V by 5 bases; bases with no gene match: 15. CDR1 and CDR2 (germline): LGHDT, YNNKEL (reference sequence). TCRdb keeps only in-frame clones here, not all; method: immunoSEQ multiplex PCR. The sample consists of over 130,000 clones, about 87% of them appearing once. The sequencing sample was made of peripheral blood. The rearrangement joins TRBV3-1 (or the pseudogene TRBV3-2) to TRBJ2-7; 10 bases are a match to TRBD1. The source of this sequence is a human donor in a cohort sampled during active COVID-19. The CDR3 nucleotides are TGTGCCAGCAGCTCGGGGACAGGGGCTACAAAAGCTACCTACGAGCAGTACTTC. Translated, it gives CASSSGTGATKATYEQYF.